The rows below give T cell receptor beta chains drawn from one sample of a study of blood T cell dynamics during melanoma immunotherapy. TCRdb's copy holds only in-frame clones and misses some; the assay was immunoSEQ multiplex PCR. The table includes some 11,000 clones, roughly nine tenths detected once. Here the sequenced sample was blood, taken from a patient treated with checkpoint blockade. The receptors shown here come from a human donor with melanoma. The CDR3 runs from the conserved cysteine through the conserved F or W. A D gene is named only where the DNA matches it firmly. Size tells how often a clone was seen (once, few, many) or the class of an expanded clone, and some rows leave it out.

-	TRBV27	-	TRBJ2-1	TGTGCCAGCAGCCACAGTGGCCCGGGATCCTACAATGAGCAGTTCTTC	CASSHSGPGSYNEQFF
TRBD2	TRBV6-6	-	TRBJ2-7	TGTGCCAGCAGTTACGGGACTAGTAGCGAGCAGTACTTC	CASSYGTSSEQYF
TRBD1	TRBV14	-	TRBJ2-7	TGTGCCAGCAGCCGAAGGCCGGGACAGGGCTCCTACGAGCAGTACTTC	CASSRRPGQGSYEQYF
-	TRBV28	once	TRBJ2-1	TGTGCCAGCAGCCCGGACTACAATGAGCAGTTCTTC	CASSPDYNEQFF
TRBD2	TRBV7-8	-	TRBJ2-7	TGTGCCAGCAGCTTAGCCCGGGTAGCGGGAGTGCGGGAGCAGTACTTC	CASSLARVAGVREQYF
-	TRBV19	-	TRBJ2-6	TGTGCCAGTAGTATATTTGTCTCTGGGGCCAACGTCCTGACTTTC	CASSIFVSGANVLTF
TRBD1	TRBV11-2	-	TRBJ1-4	TGTGCCAGCAGCATTAGGACAGGGGAAGAGTTTTTT	CASSIRTGEEFF
TRBD1	TRBV5-4	-	TRBJ2-7	TGTGCCAGCAGCTTGTTCGGCAGGGGGCCCGAGCAGTACTTC	CASSLFGRGPEQYF
-	TRBV2	-	TRBJ1-4	TGTGCCAGCAGTGCGGCGCGCGGAGCTGAAAAACTGTTTTTT	CASSAARGAEKLFF
-	TRBV28	-	TRBJ1-1	TGTGCCAGCAGCCCGGGGGGGCGGACTGAAGCTTTCTTT	CASSPGGRTEAFF
-	TRBV10-2	-	TRBJ1-1	TGCGCCAGCAGTCCCTCTGGCGGCGCGGCGTCTGACTTT	CASSPSGGAASDF
-	TRBV27	-	TRBJ1-2	TGTGCCAGCAGTTTAGGGGGGGCGGATGGCTACACCTTC	CASSLGGADGYTF
TRBD2	TRBV11-2	-	TRBJ2-1	TGTGCCAGCAGCCGGGGGGATTACAATGAGCAGTTCTTC	CASSRGDYNEQFF
TRBD1	TRBV5-1	-	TRBJ1-4	TGCGCCAGCAGCGCCGCCGGGACAGGGAATGAAAAACTGTTTTTT	CASSAAGTGNEKLFF
TRBD1	TRBV5-1	-	TRBJ1-4	TGCGCCAGCAGCCCCGGGACAGCGAGGGGTGAAAAACTGTTTTTT	CASSPGTARGEKLFF
TRBD1	TRBV28	-	TRBJ2-6	TGTGCCAGCACGGGCGGACAGGTGCTAGCCAACGTCCTGACTTTC	CASTGGQVLANVLTF
TRBD2	TRBV5-1	-	TRBJ2-2	TGCGCCAGCATCAAGCGGGGGAACACCGGGGAGCTGTTTTTT	CASIKRGNTGELFF
-	TRBV6-1	-	TRBJ1-1	TGTGCCAGTTACAGGGAGGGCACTGAAGCTTTCTTT	CASYREGTEAFF
-	TRBV18	-	TRBJ2-1	TGTGCCAGCTCACCACCCAAAGACTACTCATCTTCCTACAATGAGCAGTTCTTC	CASSPPKDYSSSYNEQFF
TRBD1	TRBV5-6	-	TRBJ2-7	TGTGCCAGCAGCCCGCCGGACAGGGGGAGGGAGCAGTACTTC	CASSPPDRGREQYF
-	TRBV7-2	-	TRBJ1-1	TGTGCCAGCAGCTCCACCGGGACGAGGAACACTGAAGCTTTCTTT	CASSSTGTRNTEAFF
TRBD2	TRBV20-1	-	TRBJ2-1	TGCAGTGCGCCCCGGGGGGATGAGCAGTTCTTC	CSAPRGDEQFF
-	TRBV6-5	-	TRBJ2-7	TGTGCCAGCAGGGATAACTACGAGCAGTACTTC	CASRDNYEQYF
TRBD2	TRBV10-3	-	TRBJ2-7	TGTGCCATCAGTGAGCCTAGCGGGAGGAGCTCCTACGAGCAGTACTTC	CAISEPSGRSSYEQYF
TRBD1	TRBV10-3	-	TRBJ1-2	TGTGCCACTATCATTTCGGAGGGGGCGTCGAGCTACACCTTC	CATIISEGASSYTF
-	TRBV13	-	TRBJ1-1	TGTGCCAGCAGCATCGAGGGACCTCGGGGTGAAGCTTTCTTT	CASSIEGPRGEAFF
TRBD1	TRBV30	once	TRBJ1-1	TGTGCCTGGAGGGCAACAGGGGGGAACACTGAAGCTTTCTTT	CAWRATGGNTEAFF
-	TRBV5-1	-	TRBJ2-1	TGCGCCAGCAGCCCGGGGGGCGGGTCCTACAATGAGCAGTTCTTC	CASSPGGGSYNEQFF
-	TRBV29-1	-	TRBJ1-1	TGCAGCGCCGCTCAGGGGCCAGACACTGAAGCTTTCTTT	CSAAQGPDTEAFF
-	TRBV4-2	few	TRBJ2-6	TGTGCCAGCAGCCGGGCCAGCTCTGGGGCCAACGTCCTGACTTTC	CASSRASSGANVLTF
TRBD1	TRBV7-3	-	TRBJ1-1	TGTGCCAGCAGCTTAACCGGGACAGCGGGCGAGGCTTTCTTT	CASSLTGTAGEAFF
-	TRBV27	-	TRBJ2-3	TGTGCCAGCAGTTCGCGCCCTACAAACGGGGTAGATACGCAGTATTTT	CASSSRPTNGVDTQYF
-	TRBV5-1	few	TRBJ1-2	TGCGCCAGCAGCTTGGTGGGAGAGGGGTATGGCTACACCTTC	CASSLVGEGYGYTF
TRBD2	TRBV28	-	TRBJ2-1	TGTGCCAGCAGTCCCCTCGGTGGCGGGAGGGGCAATGAGCAGTTCTTC	CASSPLGGGRGNEQFF
TRBD2	TRBV4-2	once	TRBJ2-1	TGTGCCAGCAGCCCGACTAGCGGGGTTTACAATGAGCAGTTCTTC	CASSPTSGVYNEQFF
-	TRBV27	-	TRBJ2-1	TGTGCCAGCAGTTTATCTCCGGCAGCCAGGGATGAGCAGTTCTTC	CASSLSPAARDEQFF
-	TRBV4-1	-	TRBJ2-2	TGCGCCAGCAGCCAACACACACTGAACACCGGGGAGCTGTTTTTT	CASSQHTLNTGELFF
TRBD1	TRBV19	-	TRBJ2-7	TGTGCCAGTAGTAGGCCCTCCGGGACAGGGACCCACGAGCAGTACTTC	CASSRPSGTGTHEQYF
-	TRBV4-3	-	TRBJ1-3	TGCGCCAGCAGCCCCGACCCGCAGGGTGGAAACACCATATATTTT	CASSPDPQGGNTIYF
-	TRBV4-2	-	TRBJ2-7	TGTGCCAGCAGCCAAGATGCCAGCCGGAAGGTCCCCTACGAGCAGTACTTC	CASSQDASRKVPYEQYF
TRBD1	TRBV13	-	TRBJ1-1	TGTGCCAGCAGCCCCCAACAGGGGTGGGAAGCTTTCTTT	CASSPQQGWEAFF
-	TRBV19	-	TRBJ2-7	TGTGCCAGTAGTATATCCACAGGGTTCCCCTACGAGCAGTACTTC	CASSISTGFPYEQYF
-	TRBV6-6	-	TRBJ1-2	TGTGCCAGCAGTTACGCGGGGGGTGACGGCTACACCTTC	CASSYAGGDGYTF
-	TRBV11-3	-	TRBJ2-7	TGTGCCAGCAGCATGGGGTCCTACGAGCAGTACTTC	CASSMGSYEQYF
-	TRBV7-9	-	TRBJ2-7	TGTGCCAGCAGCTTAGGGTCGGGCCCCGCGGCCGAGCAGTACTTC	CASSLGSGPAAEQYF
-	TRBV4-3	-	TRBJ2-6	TGCGCCAGCAGCCAAGATTTTGCTGGGGCTGGGGCCAACGTCCTGACTTTC	CASSQDFAGAGANVLTF
TRBD1	TRBV19	-	TRBJ2-7	TGTGCCAGTAGCCAGACAGGGGGGTACGAGCAGTACTTC	CASSQTGGYEQYF
TRBD2	TRBV4-2	-	TRBJ2-7	TGTGCCAGCAGCCAAGATACTAGCGGGACTTACGAGCAGTACTTC	CASSQDTSGTYEQYF
-	TRBV29-1	-	TRBJ1-1	TGCAGCGTCCCCCCGGGAGTGAACACTGAAGCTTTCTTT	CSVPPGVNTEAFF
-	TRBV2	few	TRBJ1-2	TGTGCCAGCAGCCACGGGGAGTACTATGGCTACACCTTC	CASSHGEYYGYTF
-	TRBV5-6	-	TRBJ1-3	TGTGCCAGCAGCCCCGGCGGCCCCGGGGGTGGAAACACCATATATTTT	CASSPGGPGGGNTIYF
-	TRBV11-3	few	TRBJ2-1	TGTGCCAGCAGCTTAGTCGTCTCCCACGGTGAGCAGTTCTTC	CASSLVVSHGEQFF
-	TRBV25-1	-	TRBJ2-6	TGTGCCAGCAGCTGGGGGGGCAGGGGTATCGGTGGGGCCAACGTCCTGACTTTC	CASSWGGRGIGGANVLTF
-	TRBV7-7	-	TRBJ2-1	TGTGCTAGCAGCCACGGCCCCGGGAATGAGCAGTTCTTC	CASSHGPGNEQFF
-	TRBV19	-	TRBJ1-5	TGTGCCAGTAGTATAGATCTTGGGGGAGGTCAGCCCCAGCATTTT	CASSIDLGGGQPQHF
-	TRBV4-1	-	TRBJ2-7	TGCGCCAGCAGCCAAGGTCGGGGGACCTACGAGCAGTACTTC	CASSQGRGTYEQYF
-	TRBV27	-	TRBJ1-2	TGTGCCAGCAGCAGCGATCAGGAGTCCTATGGCTACACCTTC	CASSSDQESYGYTF
-	TRBV27	-	TRBJ1-5	TGTGCCAGCAGTTTATCGGGGGAGGGGGATCAGCCCCAGCATTTT	CASSLSGEGDQPQHF
-	TRBV27	few	TRBJ1-5	TGTGCCAGCAGTCCCCAGGGTCAGCCCCAGCATTTT	CASSPQGQPQHF